The clone carrying this T cell receptor beta chain was counted many times. The record originates from a study of T cells in Graves' hyperthyroidism and ophthalmopathy. Amplification targeted TCR beta CDR3 regions from RNA transcripts. Researchers ran a first-round RT-PCR on the TCR CDR3 using the HTBI primer set. Each CDR3 protein is one row after TCRdb ran MiXCR on the multiplex PCR reads. In the table there are about 180,000 distinct CDR3 sequences, about 15% of which are singletons. Looked up from germline, CDR1 is LNHDA and CDR2 is SQIVND (reference sequence). The V end was cut by 5 bases, the J end by 2 bases, with 13 bases between. This CDR3 region has 14 residues.

Sample: blood. This chain joins TRBV19 and TRBJ2-7; possibly TRBD1 for D (7 bases). The origin of this receptor is a woman aged 50 to 60 with Graves' hyperthyroidism. DNA of the CDR3: TGTGCCAGTAGTTTAACAGGGGAGGCCTACGAGCAGTACTTC. Translating it yields CASSLTGEAYEQYF.